Sequencing of this T cell receptor (beta chain) was carried out in a study of Ad26.COV2.S vaccination and SARS-CoV-2 variants. TCRdb's copy holds only in-frame clones and misses some; the assay was immunoSEQ multiplex PCR. Here the sample spans roughly 700,000 clones, more than 70% being singletons. The treatment here: 15 to 20 received Ad26.COV2.S at low or high dose, single or two shots; roughly five received placebo; per-sample allocation not given. Day 63 after the first injection of vaccine or placebo was the sampling time. The CDR3 is made up of 16 amino acids. Trimming removed 1 base at V and 8 bases at J, with 17 bases between. Germline V CDR1 and CDR2: LGHNA, YNFKEQ.

The sample here was peripheral blood, taken in a trial of Ad26.COV2.S vaccine versus placebo. The V and J genes are TRBV4-2 and TRBJ1-4; D possibly corresponds to TRBD1 (5 bases). This clonotype was sampled from a person between 18 and 60 years old who received the Ad26.COV2.S COVID-19 vaccine or a placebo. The CDR3 protein is CASSQGGGGGTEKLFF. The CDR3 DNA reads as TGTGCCAGCAGCCAAGGGGGCGGTGGGGGTACCGAAAAACTGTTTTTT.